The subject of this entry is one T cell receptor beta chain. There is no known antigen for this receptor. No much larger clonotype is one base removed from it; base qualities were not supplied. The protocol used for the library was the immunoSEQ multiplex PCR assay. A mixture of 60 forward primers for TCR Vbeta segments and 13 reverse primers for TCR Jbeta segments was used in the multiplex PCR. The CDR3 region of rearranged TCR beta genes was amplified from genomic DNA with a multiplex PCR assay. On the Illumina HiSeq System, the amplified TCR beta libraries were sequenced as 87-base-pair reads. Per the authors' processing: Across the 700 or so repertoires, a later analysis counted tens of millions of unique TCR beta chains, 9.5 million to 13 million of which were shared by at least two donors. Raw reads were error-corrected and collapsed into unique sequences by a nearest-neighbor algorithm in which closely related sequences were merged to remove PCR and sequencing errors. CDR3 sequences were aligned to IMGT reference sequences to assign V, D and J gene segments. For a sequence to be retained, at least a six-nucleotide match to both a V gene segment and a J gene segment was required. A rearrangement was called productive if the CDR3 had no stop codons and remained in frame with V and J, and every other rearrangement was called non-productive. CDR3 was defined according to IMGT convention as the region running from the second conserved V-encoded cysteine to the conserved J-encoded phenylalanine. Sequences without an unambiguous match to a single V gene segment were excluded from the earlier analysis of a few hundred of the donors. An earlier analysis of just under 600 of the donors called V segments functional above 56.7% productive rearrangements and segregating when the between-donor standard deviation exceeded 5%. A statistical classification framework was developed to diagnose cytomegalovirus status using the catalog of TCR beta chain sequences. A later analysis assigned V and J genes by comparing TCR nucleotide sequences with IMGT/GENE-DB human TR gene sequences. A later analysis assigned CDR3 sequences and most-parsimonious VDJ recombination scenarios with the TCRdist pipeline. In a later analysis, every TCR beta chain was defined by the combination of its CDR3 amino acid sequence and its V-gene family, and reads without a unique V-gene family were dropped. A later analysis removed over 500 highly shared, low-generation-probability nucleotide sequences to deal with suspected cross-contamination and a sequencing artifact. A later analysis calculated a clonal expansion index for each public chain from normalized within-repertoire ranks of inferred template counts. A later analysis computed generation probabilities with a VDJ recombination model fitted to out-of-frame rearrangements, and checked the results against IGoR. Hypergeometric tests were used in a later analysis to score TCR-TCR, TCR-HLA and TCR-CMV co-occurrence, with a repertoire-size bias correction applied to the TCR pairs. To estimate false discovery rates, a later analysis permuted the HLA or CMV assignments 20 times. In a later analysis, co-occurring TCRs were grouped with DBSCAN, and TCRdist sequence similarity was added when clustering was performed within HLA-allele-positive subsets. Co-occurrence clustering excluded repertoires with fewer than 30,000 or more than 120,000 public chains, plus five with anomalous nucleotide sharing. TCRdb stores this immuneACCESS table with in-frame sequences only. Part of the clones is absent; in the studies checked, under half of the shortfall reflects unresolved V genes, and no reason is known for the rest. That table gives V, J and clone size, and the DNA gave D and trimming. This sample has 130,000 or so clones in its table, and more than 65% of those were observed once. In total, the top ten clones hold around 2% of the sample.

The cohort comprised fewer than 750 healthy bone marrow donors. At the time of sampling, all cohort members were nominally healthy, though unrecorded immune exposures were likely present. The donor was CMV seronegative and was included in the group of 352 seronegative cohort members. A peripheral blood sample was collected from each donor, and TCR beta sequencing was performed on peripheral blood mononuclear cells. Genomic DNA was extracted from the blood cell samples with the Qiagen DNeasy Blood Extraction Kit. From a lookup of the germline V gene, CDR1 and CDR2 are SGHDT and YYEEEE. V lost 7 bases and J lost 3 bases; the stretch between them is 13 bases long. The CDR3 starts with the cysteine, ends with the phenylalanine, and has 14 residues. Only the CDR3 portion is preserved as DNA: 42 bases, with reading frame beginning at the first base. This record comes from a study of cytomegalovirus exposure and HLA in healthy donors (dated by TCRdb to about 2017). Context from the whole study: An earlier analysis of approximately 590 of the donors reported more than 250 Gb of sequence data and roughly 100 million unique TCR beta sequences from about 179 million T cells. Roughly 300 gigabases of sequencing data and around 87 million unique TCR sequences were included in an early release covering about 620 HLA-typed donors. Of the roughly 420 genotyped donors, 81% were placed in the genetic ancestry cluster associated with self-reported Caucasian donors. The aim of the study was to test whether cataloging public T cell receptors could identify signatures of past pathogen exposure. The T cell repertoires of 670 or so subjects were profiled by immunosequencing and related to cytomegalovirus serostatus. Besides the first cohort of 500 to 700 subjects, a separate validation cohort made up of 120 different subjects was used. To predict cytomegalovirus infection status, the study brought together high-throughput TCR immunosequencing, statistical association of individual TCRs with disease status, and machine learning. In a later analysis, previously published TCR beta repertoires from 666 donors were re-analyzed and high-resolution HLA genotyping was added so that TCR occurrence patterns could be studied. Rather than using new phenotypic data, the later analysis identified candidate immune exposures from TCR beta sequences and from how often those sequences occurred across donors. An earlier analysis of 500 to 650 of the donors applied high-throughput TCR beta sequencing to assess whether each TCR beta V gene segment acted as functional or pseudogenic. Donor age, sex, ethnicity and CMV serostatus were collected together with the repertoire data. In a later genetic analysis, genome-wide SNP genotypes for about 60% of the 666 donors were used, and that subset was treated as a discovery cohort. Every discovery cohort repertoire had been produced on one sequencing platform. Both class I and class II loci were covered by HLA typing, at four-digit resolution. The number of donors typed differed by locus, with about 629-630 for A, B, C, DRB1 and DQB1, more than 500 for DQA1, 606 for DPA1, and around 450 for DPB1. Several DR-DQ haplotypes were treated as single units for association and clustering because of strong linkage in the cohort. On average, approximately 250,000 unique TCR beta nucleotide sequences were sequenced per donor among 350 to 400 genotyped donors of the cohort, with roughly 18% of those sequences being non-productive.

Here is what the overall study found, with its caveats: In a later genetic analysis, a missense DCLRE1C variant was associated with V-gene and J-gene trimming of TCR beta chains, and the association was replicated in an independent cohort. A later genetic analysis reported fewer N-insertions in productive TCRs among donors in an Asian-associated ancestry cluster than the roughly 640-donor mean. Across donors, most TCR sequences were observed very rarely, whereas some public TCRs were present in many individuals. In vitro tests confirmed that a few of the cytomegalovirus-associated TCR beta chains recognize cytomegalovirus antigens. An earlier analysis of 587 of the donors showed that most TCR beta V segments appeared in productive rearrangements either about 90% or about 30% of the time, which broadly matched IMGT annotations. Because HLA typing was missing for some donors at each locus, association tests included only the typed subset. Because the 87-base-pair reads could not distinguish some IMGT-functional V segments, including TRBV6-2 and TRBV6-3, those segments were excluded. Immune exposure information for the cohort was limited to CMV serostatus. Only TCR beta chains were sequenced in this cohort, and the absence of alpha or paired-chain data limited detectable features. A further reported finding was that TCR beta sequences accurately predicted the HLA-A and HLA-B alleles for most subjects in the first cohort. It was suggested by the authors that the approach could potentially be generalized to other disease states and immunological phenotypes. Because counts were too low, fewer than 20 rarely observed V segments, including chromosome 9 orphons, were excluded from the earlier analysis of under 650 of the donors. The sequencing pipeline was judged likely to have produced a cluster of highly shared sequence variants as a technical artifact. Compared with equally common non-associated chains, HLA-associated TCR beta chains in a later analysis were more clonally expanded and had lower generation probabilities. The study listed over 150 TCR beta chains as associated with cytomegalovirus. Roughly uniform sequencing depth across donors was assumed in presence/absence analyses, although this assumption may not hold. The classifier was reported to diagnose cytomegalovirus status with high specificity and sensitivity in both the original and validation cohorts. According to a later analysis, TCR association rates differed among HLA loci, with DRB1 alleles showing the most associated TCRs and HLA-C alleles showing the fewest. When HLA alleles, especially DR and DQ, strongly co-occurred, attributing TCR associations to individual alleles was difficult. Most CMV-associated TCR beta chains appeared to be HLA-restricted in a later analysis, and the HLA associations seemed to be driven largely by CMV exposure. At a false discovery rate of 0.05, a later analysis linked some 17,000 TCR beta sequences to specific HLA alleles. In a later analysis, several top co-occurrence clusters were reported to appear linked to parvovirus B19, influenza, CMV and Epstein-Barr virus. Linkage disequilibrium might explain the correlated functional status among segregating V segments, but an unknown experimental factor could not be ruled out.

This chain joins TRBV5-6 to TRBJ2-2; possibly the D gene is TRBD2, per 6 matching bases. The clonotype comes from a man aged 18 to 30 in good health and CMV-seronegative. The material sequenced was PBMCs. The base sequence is TGTGCCAGCCGCTGGAGGGTCGACACCGGGGAGCTGTTTTTT. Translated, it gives CASRWRVDTGELFF.